The 11 T cell receptor beta chains below come from one sample, sequenced in a study of blood T cell repertoires in COVID-19. The protocol was immunoSEQ multiplex PCR, while the TCRdb copy is restricted to in-frame clones and leaves out a portion. Of some 240,000 clones in the sample, about 80% are singletons; the top ten hold about 3.4%. Sequencing was carried out using PBMCs or T cells enriched from blood (not recorded which). Receptors were obtained from a middle-aged man who had recovered from COVID-19.

The rearrangement joins TRBV9 to TRBJ2-7, with D hard to call. The CDR3 is 12 residues long. Looked up from germline, CDR1 is SGDLS and CDR2 is YYNGEE. Trimming pared 6 bases from V and 3 bases from J, leaving 10 bases between. In DNA form, the CDR3 reads TGTGCCAGCACCCGTCCTAGCTACGAGCAGTACTTC. It encodes CASTRPSYEQYF. The full variable domain, rest sourced from reference TRBV9 and TRBJ2-7, is DSGVTQTPKHLITATGQRVTLRCSPRSGDLSVYWYQQSLDQGLQFLIQYYNGEERAKGNILERFSAQQFPDLHSELNLSSLELGDSALYFCASTRPSYEQYFGPGTRLTVT.

CDR3 region: CASSQGWDRGNSPLHF. DNA for the CDR3: TGCGCCAGCAGCCAAGGATGGGACAGGGGGAATTCACCCCTCCACTTT. The chain combines TRBV4-1 with TRBJ1-6, with TRBD1 matching over 11 bases. This CDR3 contains 16 residues. With V trimmed by 1 base and J by 7 bases, 3 bases remained unmatched. Germline V gene sequence: CDR1 MGHRA, CDR2 YSYEKL.

The chain carries TRBV6-2 or TRBV6-3 and TRBJ1-5; D remains ambiguous. In germline, CDR1 is MNHEY, CDR2 SVGEGT. CDR3 size: 13 residues. Trimming pared 5 bases from V and 7 bases from J, leaving 12 bases between. The CDR3 sequence: CASSKDTTQPQHF. As DNA, the CDR3 is TGTGCCAGCAGTAAAGACACGACCCAGCCCCAGCATTTT.

The gene calls are TRBV11-2 and TRBJ2-5, with 8 bases identical to TRBD2. Trimming removed 5 bases from V and 2 bases from J; junction bases left unmatched: 10. CDR1 is SGHAT and CDR2 is FQNNGV in the germline V gene. The CDR3 has 16 residues. This chain's CDR3 is CASSPPGGGIQETQYF. The CDR3 coding sequence is TGTGCCAGCAGCCCCCCAGGCGGGGGGATACAAGAGACCCAGTACTTC.

The V gene is TRBV4-1, the J gene TRBJ1-1, with D tentatively TRBD1 (5 bases). Germline V gives CDR1 MGHRA, CDR2 YSYEKL. This CDR3 has 14 amino acids. The ends were cut back, 7 bases at V and 4 bases at J, with 16 bases in the middle. The CDR3 reads CASTFDRGSTEAFF. As DNA, the CDR3 is TGCGCCAGCACCTTTGACAGAGGTAGCACTGAAGCTTTCTTT.

This clone appeared a single time. The chain recombines TRBV12-5 with TRBJ2-1; TRBD1 aligns across 8 bases. Germline V CDR1 and CDR2: LGHNT, FRNRAP. V lost 1 base to trimming and J lost 4 bases; unmatched junction nucleotides: 6. This CDR3 contains 16 residues. The CDR3 region is CASGLAAGGKYNEQFF. CDR3 in DNA: TGTGCTAGTGGTTTGGCTGCAGGGGGCAAGTACAATGAGCAGTTCTTC.

This rearrangement joins TRBV15 to TRBJ2-1; TRBD2 matches at 9 bases. The CDR3 runs 15 residues. With 8 bases clipped from V and 7 bases from J, the junction kept 12 bases outside the gene matches. The germline V gene encodes CDR1 LNHNV and CDR2 YYDKDF (reference sequence). The CDR3 region is CATRRGGHSWNEQFF. The CDR3 coding sequence is TGTGCCACCCGGCGGGGGGGGCATAGTTGGAATGAGCAGTTCTTC. The entire variable domain, with the rest obtained from reference TRBV15 and TRBJ2-1, is as follows: DAMVIQNPRYQVTQFGKPVTLSCSQTLNHNVMYWYQQKSSQAPKLLFHYYDKDFNNEADTPDNFQSRRPNTSFCFLDIRSPGLGDTAMYLCATRRGGHSWNEQFFGPGTRLTVL.

V and J are TRBV5-1 and TRBJ2-7, with TRBD1 matching 7 bases. The CDR3 runs to 15 residues. Germline lookup yields CDR1 SGHRS and CDR2 YFSETQ. The V and J ends lost 4 bases and 4 bases, in that order; junction bases with no gene match: 11. The CDR3: CASSKGQVIGYEQYF. The CDR3 nucleotides read TGCGCCAGCAGCAAAGGACAGGTAATTGGTTACGAGCAGTACTTC.

V and J are TRBV10-3 and TRBJ1-1; the D is unclear. Between the trimmed V and J ends, which lost 0 bases and 0 bases, there was a span of 5 bases. The CDR3 length is 14 residues. The germline CDR1 and CDR2 sequences are ENHRY and SYGVKD. CDR3 nucleotide sequence: TGTGCCATCAGTGAGTCAGCGGTGAACACTGAAGCTTTCTTT. It codes for CAISESAVNTEAFF.

The J gene is TRBJ1-2, the V gene TRBV27; TRBD1 matches 9 bases. The CDR3 spans 15 residues. Germline CDR1 and CDR2: MNHEY and SMNVEV (reference sequence). The V segment lost 2 bases and the J segment 1 base; nucleotides outside the gene matches: 2. The CDR3 DNA is TGTGCCAGCAGTTTAACGGGACAGGGTAACTATGGCTACACCTTC. Translation: CASSLTGQGNYGYTF.

This chain connects TRBV5-8 to TRBJ1-2; D possibly corresponds to TRBD1 (5 bases). CDR1 SGHTS and CDR2 YDEGEE come from the germline V gene. The CDR3 is 13 residues long. V was shortened by 0 bases and J by 7 bases, with 10 bases between the two germline ends. CDR3 in amino acids: CASSLETVGGYTF. CDR3 sequence (DNA): TGTGCCAGCAGCTTGGAGACAGTGGGTGGCTACACCTTC.